A selection of T cell receptor beta chains follows, all from one sample in a study of cytomegalovirus exposure and HLA in healthy donors. TCRdb's copy holds only in-frame clones and misses some; the assay was immunoSEQ multiplex PCR. Among 50,000 or so clones listed, about three quarters were seen once. Specimen: PBMCs. These receptor sequences come from a man younger than 30 in good health and CMV-seronegative. CDR3s leave out the opening cysteine and the closing phenylalanine or tryptophan. D genes are given only for firm matches.

TRBV30,TRBJ1-4,TRBD1,AWSAPGGWGENEKLF
TRBV5-6,TRBJ1-1,TRBD1,ASSLRRTGFEAF
TRBV7-9,TRBJ2-7,TRBD2,ASSLGRGDEQY
TRBV30,TRBJ2-7,.,AWSAGRVGEQY
TRBV29-1,TRBJ2-7,.,SVSGTLTGEQY
TRBV28,TRBJ1-2,.,ASRTRLGNYGYT
TRBV10-1,TRBJ2-2,.,ASSVGRGGNTGELF
TRBV6-5,TRBJ2-1,TRBD2,ASSFIAGAPNEQF
TRBV7-2,TRBJ2-1,TRBD1,ASSSLTGGDYNEQF
TRBV2,TRBJ2-3,.,ASSRTRDGSTDTQY
TRBV5-6,TRBJ2-7,.,ASSREWEQY
TRBV27,TRBJ2-5,.,ASSLNGGTQY
TRBV19,TRBJ1-5,.,ASMGGVSNQPQH
TRBV25-1,TRBJ2-3,TRBD2,ASESERELPDTQY
TRBV18,TRBJ2-1,TRBD1,ASSTGTGLYNEQF
TRBV29-1,TRBJ1-2,TRBD1,SVMTGGGGYT
TRBV5-4,TRBJ2-7,.,ASSFNPRTDLYEQY
TRBV5-4,TRBJ2-7,TRBD2,ASSPVTSGSEQY
TRBV5-1,TRBJ1-1,.,ASCRGGAGTEAF
TRBV7-7,TRBJ2-7,TRBD1,ASSFSRDRPYEQY
TRBV6-4,TRBJ2-7,TRBD2,ARPRGGRGPYEQY
TRBV7-2,TRBJ1-2,.,ASTGPGDLGYGYT
TRBV6-6,TRBJ1-4,.,ASSLDGKYNEKLF
TRBV15,TRBJ1-4,.,ATSREAGYEKLF
TRBV7-8,TRBJ1-1,TRBD1,ASSGDRLSTEAF
TRBV29-1,TRBJ2-1,.,SVYPAPGTTYNEQF
TRBV5-5,TRBJ2-7,.,ASSVRDTPPYEQY
TRBV27,TRBJ2-7,TRBD1,ASSGQGIEQY
TRBV7-2,TRBJ2-5,TRBD1,ASSSPDREETQY
TRBV7-7,TRBJ2-5,.,ASSSAVQETQY
TRBV14,TRBJ1-1,.,ASSQDWRGENTEAF
TRBV29-1,TRBJ1-2,TRBD1,SVEPPGTGGYT
TRBV30,TRBJ1-2,TRBD1,AWRTTGAGYGYT
TRBV30,TRBJ1-4,.,AWSTGAVREKLF
TRBV6-5,TRBJ2-1,TRBD1,ASSFGQGWGNEQF
TRBV6-4,TRBJ2-2,TRBD2,ASKVTSGTGELF
TRBV20-1,TRBJ2-7,.,SATYEQY
TRBV2,TRBJ1-1,.,ASIPSLTRVNTEAF
TRBV28,TRBJ2-5,.,ASRGTSQETQY
TRBV6-1,TRBJ2-3,.,ASRNSHSTDTQY
TRBV19,TRBJ1-2,.,ASSGQNYGYT